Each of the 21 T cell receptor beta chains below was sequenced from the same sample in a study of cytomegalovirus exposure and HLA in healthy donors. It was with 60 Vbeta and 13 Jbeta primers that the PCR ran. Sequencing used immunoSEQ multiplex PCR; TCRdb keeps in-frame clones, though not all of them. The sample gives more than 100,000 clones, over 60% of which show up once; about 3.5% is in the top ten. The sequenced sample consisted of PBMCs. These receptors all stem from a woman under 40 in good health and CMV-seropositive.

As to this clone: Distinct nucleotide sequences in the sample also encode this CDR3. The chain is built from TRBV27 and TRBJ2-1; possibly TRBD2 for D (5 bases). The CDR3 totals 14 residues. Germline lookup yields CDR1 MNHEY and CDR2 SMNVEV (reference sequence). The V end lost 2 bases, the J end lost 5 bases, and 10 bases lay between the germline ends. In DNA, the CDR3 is TGTGCCAGCAGTTTAGGTGGGGAGAACAATGAGCAGTTCTTC. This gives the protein CASSLGGENNEQFF.

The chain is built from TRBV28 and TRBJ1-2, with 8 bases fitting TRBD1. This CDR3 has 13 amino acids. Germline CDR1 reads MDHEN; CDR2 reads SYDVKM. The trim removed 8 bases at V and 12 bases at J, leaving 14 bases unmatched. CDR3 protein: CASGGTGPLSDTF. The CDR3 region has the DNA TGTGCCAGCGGCGGGACAGGACCTTTGTCAGACACCTTC.

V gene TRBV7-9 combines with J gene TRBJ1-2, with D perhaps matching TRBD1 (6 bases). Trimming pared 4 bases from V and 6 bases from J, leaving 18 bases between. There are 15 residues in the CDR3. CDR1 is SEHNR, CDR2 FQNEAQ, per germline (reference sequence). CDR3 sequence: CASSWGPIDIDGYTF. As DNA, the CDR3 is TGTGCCAGCAGCTGGGGGCCGATAGATATCGATGGCTACACCTTC.

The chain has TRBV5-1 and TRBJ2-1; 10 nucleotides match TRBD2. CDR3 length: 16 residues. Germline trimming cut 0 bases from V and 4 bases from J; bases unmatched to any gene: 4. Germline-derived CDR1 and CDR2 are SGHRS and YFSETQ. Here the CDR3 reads CASSLDSGGHYNEQFF. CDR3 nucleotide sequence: TGCGCCAGCAGCTTGGATAGCGGGGGGCATTACAATGAGCAGTTCTTC.

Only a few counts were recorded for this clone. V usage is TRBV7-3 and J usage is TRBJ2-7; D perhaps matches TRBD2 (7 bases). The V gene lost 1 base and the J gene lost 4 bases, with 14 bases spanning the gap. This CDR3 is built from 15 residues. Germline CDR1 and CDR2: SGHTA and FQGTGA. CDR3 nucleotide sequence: TGTGCCAGCAGCTTAAATCGGGGGGCGCTTTACGAGCAGTACTTC. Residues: CASSLNRGALYEQYF.

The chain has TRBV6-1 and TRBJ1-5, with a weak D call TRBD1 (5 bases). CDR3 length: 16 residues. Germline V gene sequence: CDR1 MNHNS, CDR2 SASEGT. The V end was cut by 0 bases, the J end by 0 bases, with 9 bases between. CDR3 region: CASSEAGASSNQPQHF. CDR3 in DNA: TGTGCCAGCAGTGAAGCTGGGGCCAGTAGCAATCAGCCCCAGCATTTT.

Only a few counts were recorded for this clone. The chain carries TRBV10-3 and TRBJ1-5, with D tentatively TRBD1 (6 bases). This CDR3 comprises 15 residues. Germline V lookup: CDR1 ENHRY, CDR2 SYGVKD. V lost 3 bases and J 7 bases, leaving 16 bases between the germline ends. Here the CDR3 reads CAISDRGAPRQPQHF. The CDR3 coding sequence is TGTGCCATCAGTGATCGGGGGGCGCCTCGACAGCCCCAGCATTTT.

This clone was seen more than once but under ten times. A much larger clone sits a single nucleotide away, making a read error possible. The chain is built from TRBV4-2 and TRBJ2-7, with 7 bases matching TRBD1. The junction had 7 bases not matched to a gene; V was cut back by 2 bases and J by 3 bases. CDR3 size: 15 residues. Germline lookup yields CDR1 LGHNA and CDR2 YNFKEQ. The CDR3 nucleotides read TGTGCCAGCAGCCAAAACCGGGACAGCTACTACGAGCAGTACTTC. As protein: CASSQNRDSYYEQYF.

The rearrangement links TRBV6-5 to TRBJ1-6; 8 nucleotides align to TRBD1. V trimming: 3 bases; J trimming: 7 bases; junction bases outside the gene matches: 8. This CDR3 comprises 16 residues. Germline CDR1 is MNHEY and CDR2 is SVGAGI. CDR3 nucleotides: TGTGCCAGCAGTTATACTTCGGGACAGGTGAATTCACCCCTCCACTTT. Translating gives CASSYTSGQVNSPLHF.

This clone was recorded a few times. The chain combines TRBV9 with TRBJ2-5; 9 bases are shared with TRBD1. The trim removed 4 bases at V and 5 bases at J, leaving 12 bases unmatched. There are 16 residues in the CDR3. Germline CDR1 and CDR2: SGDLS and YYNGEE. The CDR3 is CASSLTGGTLGETQYF. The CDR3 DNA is TGTGCCAGCAGCCTGACAGGGGGTACCCTCGGGGAGACCCAGTACTTC.

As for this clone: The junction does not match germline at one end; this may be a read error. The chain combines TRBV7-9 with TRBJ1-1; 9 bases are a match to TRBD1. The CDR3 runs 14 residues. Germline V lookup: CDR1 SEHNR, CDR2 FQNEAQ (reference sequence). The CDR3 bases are TGTTCCAGCAGCTTTGGACAGGGGCACACTGAAGCTTTCTTT. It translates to CSSSFGQGHTEAFF.

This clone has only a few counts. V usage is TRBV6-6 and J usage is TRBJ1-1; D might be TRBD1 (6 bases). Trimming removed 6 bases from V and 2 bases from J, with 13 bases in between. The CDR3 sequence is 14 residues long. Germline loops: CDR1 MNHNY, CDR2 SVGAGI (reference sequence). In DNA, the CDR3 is TGTGCCAGCAGGAGAGGACAGCAAAACACTGAAGCTTTCTTT. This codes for CASRRGQQNTEAFF.

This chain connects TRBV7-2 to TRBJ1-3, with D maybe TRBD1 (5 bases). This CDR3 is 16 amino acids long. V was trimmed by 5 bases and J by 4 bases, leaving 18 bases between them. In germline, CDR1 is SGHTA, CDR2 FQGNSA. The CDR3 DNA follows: TGTGCCAGCAGCCCAGACAGAAGACGGCCAGGAAACACCATATATTTT. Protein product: CASSPDRRRPGNTIYF. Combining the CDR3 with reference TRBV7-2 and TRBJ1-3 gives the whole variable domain GAGVSQSPSNKVTEKGKDVELRCDPISGHTALYWYRQSLGQGLEFLIYFQGNSAPDKSGLPSDRFSAERTGGSVSTLTIQRTQQEDSAVYLCASSPDRRRPGNTIYFGEGSWLTVV.

CDR3 in amino acids: CASSFDSNYGYTF. The CDR3 coding sequence is TGTGCCAGCAGCTTCGACAGTAACTATGGCTACACCTTC. This chain uses TRBV7-9 with TRBJ1-2, with D possibly TRBD1 on 5 matching bases. V lost 3 bases to trimming and J lost 1 base, with 6 bases between them. Germline loops: CDR1 SEHNR, CDR2 FQNEAQ (reference sequence). CDR3 length equals 13 residues.

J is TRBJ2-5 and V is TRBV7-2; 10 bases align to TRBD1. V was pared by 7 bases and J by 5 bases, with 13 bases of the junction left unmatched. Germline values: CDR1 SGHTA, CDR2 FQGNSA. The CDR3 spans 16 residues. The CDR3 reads CASNLAGTGARETQYF. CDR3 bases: TGTGCCAGCAACCTTGCCGGGACAGGGGCTAGGGAGACCCAGTACTTC.

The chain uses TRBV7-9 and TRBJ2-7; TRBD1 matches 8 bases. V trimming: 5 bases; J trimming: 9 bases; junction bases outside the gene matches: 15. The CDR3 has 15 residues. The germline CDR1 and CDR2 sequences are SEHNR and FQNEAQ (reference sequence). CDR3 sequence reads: CASSPGTGEDLGQYF. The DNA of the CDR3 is TGTGCCAGCAGCCCCGGGACAGGTGAAGATCTAGGGCAGTACTTC.

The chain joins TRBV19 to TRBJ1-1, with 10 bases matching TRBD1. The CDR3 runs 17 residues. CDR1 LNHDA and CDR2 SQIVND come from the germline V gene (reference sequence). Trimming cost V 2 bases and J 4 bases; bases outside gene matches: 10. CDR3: CASSILGFRTGGTEAFF. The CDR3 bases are TGTGCCAGTAGTATACTGGGATTCCGGACAGGGGGCACTGAAGCTTTCTTT.

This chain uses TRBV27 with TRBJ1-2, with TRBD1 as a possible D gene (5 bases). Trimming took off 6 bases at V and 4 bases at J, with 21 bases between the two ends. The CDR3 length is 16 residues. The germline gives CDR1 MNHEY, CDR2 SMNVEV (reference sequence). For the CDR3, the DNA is TGTGCCAGCAGCCCGGCTTGGGGGGTCTCCCCCTATGGCTACACCTTC. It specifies CASSPAWGVSPYGYTF.

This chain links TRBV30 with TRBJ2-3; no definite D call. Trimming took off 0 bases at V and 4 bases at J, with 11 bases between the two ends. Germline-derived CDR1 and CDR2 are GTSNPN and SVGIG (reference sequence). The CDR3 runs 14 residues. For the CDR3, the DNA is TGTGCCTGGAGTGTACGCCTAGACCCAGATACGCAGTATTTT. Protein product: CAWSVRLDPDTQYF. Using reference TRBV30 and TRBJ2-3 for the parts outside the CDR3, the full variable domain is SQTIHQWPATLVQPVGSPLSLECTVEGTSNPNLYWYRQAAGRGLQLLFYSVGIGQISSEVPQNLSASRPQDRQFILSSKKLLLSDSGFYLCAWSVRLDPDTQYFGPGTRLTVL.

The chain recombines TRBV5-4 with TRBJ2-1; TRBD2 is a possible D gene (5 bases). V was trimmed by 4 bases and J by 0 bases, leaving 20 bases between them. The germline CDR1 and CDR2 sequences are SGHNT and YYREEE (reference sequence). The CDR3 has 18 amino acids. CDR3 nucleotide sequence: TGTGCCAGCAGCCCCTCTCTACGAGTAGCGAGCTCCTACAATGAGCAGTTCTTC. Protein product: CASSPSLRVASSYNEQFF.

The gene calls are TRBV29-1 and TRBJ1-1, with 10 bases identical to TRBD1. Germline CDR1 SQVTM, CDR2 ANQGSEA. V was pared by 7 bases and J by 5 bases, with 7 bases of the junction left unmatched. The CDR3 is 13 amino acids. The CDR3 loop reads CSGRTGGETEAFF. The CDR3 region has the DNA TGCAGCGGTAGGACAGGGGGAGAGACTGAAGCTTTCTTT.